Listed below are T cell receptor beta chains from one sample, sequenced in a study of blood T cell repertoires in COVID-19. Only in-frame clones appear in the TCRdb table, and some are missing; sequencing was by immunoSEQ multiplex PCR. The sample consists of about 140,000 clones, approximately 78% of them appearing once. Sequenced: peripheral blood. The receptors were sampled from a woman of 80 years or more with acute or convalescent COVID-19. Each CDR3 is given with its conserved first and last residue. Each record gives: D gene, V gene, J gene, CDR3 length, clone size, CDR3 protein, CDR3 DNA. D genes are given only for firm matches. The listing skips clone size in some rows; elsewhere it reads once, few, many or a size class.

d_gene: -; v_gene: TRBV7-3; j_gene: TRBJ2-1; len: 14; abundance: -; CDR3aa: CASSFPTMSNEQFF; CDR3nt: TGTGCCAGCAGCTTCCCTACGATGAGCAATGAGCAGTTCTTC
d_gene: -; v_gene: TRBV7-8; j_gene: TRBJ1-4; len: 15; abundance: -; CDR3aa: CASSLDGLIGEKLFF; CDR3nt: TGTGCCAGCAGCTTAGATGGACTCATTGGTGAAAAACTGTTTTTT
d_gene: -; v_gene: TRBV5-4; j_gene: TRBJ1-2; len: 15; abundance: -; CDR3aa: CASSLSYDSLYGYTF; CDR3nt: TGTGCCAGCAGCTTGAGTTATGACAGCCTCTATGGCTACACCTTC
d_gene: -; v_gene: TRBV27; j_gene: TRBJ2-5; len: 13; abundance: -; CDR3aa: CASSLEGQETQYF; CDR3nt: TGTGCCAGCAGTTTAGAGGGTCAAGAGACCCAGTACTTC
d_gene: TRBD2; v_gene: TRBV28; j_gene: TRBJ2-1; len: 18; abundance: -; CDR3aa: CASSSRTSGRAGYNEQFF; CDR3nt: TGTGCCAGCAGTTCCCGGACTAGCGGGAGGGCGGGATACAATGAGCAGTTCTTC
d_gene: -; v_gene: TRBV5-1; j_gene: TRBJ1-4; len: 15; abundance: -; CDR3aa: CASSSGDGRSEKLFF; CDR3nt: TGCGCCAGCAGCTCCGGGGATGGGAGGAGTGAAAAACTGTTTTTT
d_gene: -; v_gene: TRBV7-6; j_gene: TRBJ2-7; len: 14; abundance: -; CDR3aa: CASSQQGKPYEQYF; CDR3nt: TGTGCCAGCAGCCAACAGGGAAAGCCCTACGAGCAGTACTTC
d_gene: TRBD1; v_gene: TRBV30; j_gene: TRBJ1-1; len: 14; abundance: -; CDR3aa: CAWKGGQGPPEAFF; CDR3nt: TGTGCCTGGAAGGGTGGACAGGGTCCTCCTGAAGCTTTCTTT
d_gene: -; v_gene: TRBV9; j_gene: TRBJ2-5; len: 14; abundance: once; CDR3aa: CASSGGGNRETQYF; CDR3nt: TGTGCCAGCAGCGGTGGGGGGAACCGGGAGACCCAGTACTTC
d_gene: TRBD2; v_gene: TRBV27; j_gene: TRBJ2-7; len: 15; abundance: -; CDR3aa: CASSLRGTSSYEQYF; CDR3nt: TGTGCCAGCAGTCTGCGGGGGACCTCTTCCTACGAGCAGTACTTC
d_gene: TRBD1; v_gene: TRBV5-8; j_gene: TRBJ2-1; len: 15; abundance: -; CDR3aa: CASSFEGQGIDEQFF; CDR3nt: TGTGCCAGCAGCTTTGAGGGACAGGGGATCGATGAGCAGTTCTTC
d_gene: -; v_gene: TRBV4-1; j_gene: TRBJ2-7; len: 13; abundance: -; CDR3aa: CASSQAPGLVLTF; CDR3nt: TGCGCCAGCAGCCAAGCTCCGGGACTTGTCCTAACTTTC
d_gene: TRBD2; v_gene: TRBV29-1; j_gene: TRBJ2-5; len: 12; abundance: -; CDR3aa: CSAGGSTETQYF; CDR3nt: TGCAGCGCAGGCGGGAGCACGGAGACCCAGTACTTC
d_gene: -; v_gene: TRBV7-9; j_gene: TRBJ1-5; len: 16; abundance: few; CDR3aa: CASSPTRDTYNQPQHF; CDR3nt: TGTGCCAGCAGCCCTACCCGGGACACTTACAATCAGCCCCAGCATTTT
d_gene: TRBD1; v_gene: TRBV6-5; j_gene: TRBJ1-6; len: 15; abundance: once; CDR3aa: CASSRTGQSNSPLHF; CDR3nt: TGTGCCAGCAGCCGTACGGGACAGTCTAATTCACCCCTCCACTTT
d_gene: -; v_gene: TRBV7-2; j_gene: TRBJ1-1; len: 13; abundance: -; CDR3aa: CASSLVSGTEAFF; CDR3nt: TGTGCCAGCAGCTTAGTCTCCGGGACTGAAGCTTTCTTT
d_gene: -; v_gene: TRBV11-3; j_gene: TRBJ2-2; len: 15; abundance: -; CDR3aa: CASSLRGRDTGELFF; CDR3nt: TGTGCCAGCAGCTTAAGGGGGAGAGACACCGGGGAGCTGTTTTTT
d_gene: -; v_gene: TRBV7-2; j_gene: TRBJ1-3; len: 15; abundance: -; CDR3aa: CASSLLPGVGNTIYF; CDR3nt: TGTGCCAGCAGCTTATTGCCAGGGGTGGGAAACACCATATATTTT
d_gene: -; v_gene: TRBV5-4; j_gene: TRBJ2-5; len: 14; abundance: -; CDR3aa: CASSADGTVETQYF; CDR3nt: TGTGCCAGCAGCGCCGACGGGACTGTGGAGACCCAGTACTTC
d_gene: -; v_gene: TRBV5-1; j_gene: TRBJ1-1; len: 17; abundance: -; CDR3aa: CASSLGAAPGMNTEAFF; CDR3nt: TGCGCCAGCAGCTTGGGGGCTGCGCCCGGAATGAACACTGAAGCTTTCTTT
d_gene: -; v_gene: TRBV28; j_gene: TRBJ1-2; len: 13; abundance: -; CDR3aa: CASSLSAGEGYTF; CDR3nt: TGTGCCAGCAGTTTATCTGCAGGGGAAGGCTACACCTTC
d_gene: TRBD1; v_gene: TRBV4-2; j_gene: TRBJ1-1; len: 14; abundance: -; CDR3aa: CASSEPGGNTEAFF; CDR3nt: TGTGCCAGCAGCGAACCAGGGGGGAACACTGAAGCTTTCTTT
d_gene: -; v_gene: TRBV5-4; j_gene: TRBJ1-2; len: 15; abundance: -; CDR3aa: CASSLPRTAQYGYTF; CDR3nt: TGTGCCAGCAGTCTACCCCGGACAGCTCAATATGGCTACACCTTC
d_gene: -; v_gene: TRBV9; j_gene: TRBJ1-1; len: 16; abundance: -; CDR3aa: CASSVGPTALNTEAFF; CDR3nt: TGTGCCAGCAGCGTAGGCCCAACAGCATTGAACACTGAAGCTTTCTTT
d_gene: TRBD2; v_gene: TRBV2; j_gene: TRBJ2-5; len: 13; abundance: -; CDR3aa: CASKPSGQGTQYF; CDR3nt: TGTGCCAGCAAGCCTAGCGGTCAGGGGACCCAGTACTTC
d_gene: TRBD2; v_gene: TRBV7-9; j_gene: TRBJ2-3; len: 15; abundance: -; CDR3aa: CASSFLAGRTDTQYF; CDR3nt: TGTGCCAGCAGCTTTTTAGCGGGGCGCACAGATACGCAGTATTTT
d_gene: -; v_gene: TRBV27; j_gene: TRBJ2-1; len: 14; abundance: -; CDR3aa: CASSLPGLQNEQFF; CDR3nt: TGTGCCAGCAGTTTACCGGGACTGCAAAATGAGCAGTTCTTC
d_gene: -; v_gene: TRBV29-1; j_gene: TRBJ2-7; len: 13; abundance: -; CDR3aa: CSVGGDQGYEQYF; CDR3nt: TGCAGCGTTGGAGGAGATCAAGGCTACGAGCAGTACTTC
d_gene: -; v_gene: TRBV5-1; j_gene: TRBJ1-1; len: 15; abundance: -; CDR3aa: CASSSRDTKGTEAFF; CDR3nt: TGCGCCAGCAGCTCCCGGGACACAAAAGGAACTGAAGCTTTCTTT
d_gene: -; v_gene: TRBV9; j_gene: TRBJ1-3; len: 16; abundance: once; CDR3aa: CASSVAPVNSGNTIYF; CDR3nt: TGTGCCAGCAGCGTAGCCCCAGTGAACTCTGGAAACACCATATATTTT
d_gene: TRBD1; v_gene: TRBV27; j_gene: TRBJ1-4; len: 14; abundance: -; CDR3aa: CASKDRVYHEKLFF; CDR3nt: TGTGCCAGCAAAGACAGGGTCTATCACGAAAAACTGTTTTTT
d_gene: -; v_gene: TRBV20-1; j_gene: TRBJ2-7; len: 11; abundance: -; CDR3aa: CSARPTYEQYF; CDR3nt: TGCAGTGCTAGACCTACCTACGAGCAGTACTTC
d_gene: TRBD1; v_gene: TRBV7-6; j_gene: TRBJ1-3; len: 16; abundance: -; CDR3aa: CASSQTGGGGLDTIYF; CDR3nt: TGTGCCAGCAGCCAGACAGGGGGAGGCGGTTTAGACACCATATATTTT
d_gene: TRBD2; v_gene: TRBV4-1; j_gene: TRBJ2-4; len: 18; abundance: few; CDR3aa: CASSQEGSGGEGENIQYF; CDR3nt: TGCGCCAGCAGCCAAGAGGGTAGCGGGGGGGAAGGTGAGAACATTCAGTACTTC
d_gene: -; v_gene: TRBV11-2; j_gene: TRBJ2-1; len: 14; abundance: once; CDR3aa: CASSLERSSTEQFF; CDR3nt: TGTGCCAGCAGCTTAGAACGGAGTTCCACTGAGCAGTTCTTC
d_gene: -; v_gene: TRBV7-9; j_gene: TRBJ1-2; len: 14; abundance: -; CDR3aa: CASSPGQTNYGYTF; CDR3nt: TGTGCCAGCAGTCCTGGACAGACCAACTATGGCTACACCTTC
d_gene: -; v_gene: TRBV28; j_gene: TRBJ2-2; len: 15; abundance: -; CDR3aa: CASSLRGPHTGELFF; CDR3nt: TGTGCCAGCAGTTTACGGGGTCCGCACACCGGGGAGCTGTTTTTT
d_gene: TRBD1; v_gene: TRBV15; j_gene: TRBJ1-2; len: 16; abundance: -; CDR3aa: CATSRGQGLIEYGYTF; CDR3nt: TGTGCCACCAGCAGAGGACAGGGTCTTATAGAGTATGGCTACACCTTC
d_gene: -; v_gene: TRBV4-2; j_gene: TRBJ1-2; len: 15; abundance: -; CDR3aa: CASSQDWTSEGGYTF; CDR3nt: TGTGCCAGCAGCCAAGACTGGACCTCGGAGGGTGGCTACACCTTC
d_gene: -; v_gene: TRBV4-2; j_gene: TRBJ1-6; len: 16; abundance: -; CDR3aa: CASSQDPQGGGSPLHF; CDR3nt: TGTGCCAGCAGCCAAGACCCCCAGGGAGGAGGTTCACCCCTCCACTTT
d_gene: TRBD2; v_gene: TRBV5-1; j_gene: TRBJ2-1; len: 16; abundance: -; CDR3aa: CASSFQAGGLYNEQFF; CDR3nt: TGCGCCAGCAGCTTCCAAGCGGGAGGGCTCTACAATGAGCAGTTCTTC
d_gene: -; v_gene: TRBV5-1; j_gene: TRBJ2-1; len: 12; abundance: -; CDR3aa: CASSILRDEQFF; CDR3nt: TGCGCCAGCAGCATCCTACGGGATGAGCAGTTCTTC
d_gene: TRBD2; v_gene: TRBV5-6; j_gene: TRBJ2-7; len: 17; abundance: -; CDR3aa: CASSLFGLAVSSYEQYF; CDR3nt: TGTGCCAGCAGCTTGTTCGGACTAGCGGTTAGCTCCTACGAGCAGTACTTC
d_gene: TRBD2; v_gene: TRBV10-1; j_gene: TRBJ2-7; len: 18; abundance: -; CDR3aa: CASSEFPGLAKDEYEQYF; CDR3nt: TGCGCCAGCAGTGAGTTCCCAGGACTAGCCAAGGACGAATACGAGCAGTACTTC
d_gene: -; v_gene: TRBV20-1; j_gene: TRBJ2-7; len: 14; abundance: -; CDR3aa: CSASGGPLRNEQYF; CDR3nt: TGCAGTGCTAGTGGGGGGCCCCTACGAAACGAGCAGTACTTC
d_gene: TRBD2; v_gene: TRBV28; j_gene: TRBJ2-3; len: 17; abundance: -; CDR3aa: CASSLLLTSGTADTQYF; CDR3nt: TGTGCCAGCAGTTTACTTTTAACTAGCGGGACGGCAGATACGCAGTATTTT
d_gene: TRBD1; v_gene: TRBV30; j_gene: TRBJ1-5; len: 14; abundance: -; CDR3aa: CAWGQGGAWQPQHF; CDR3nt: TGTGCCTGGGGACAGGGAGGTGCGTGGCAGCCCCAGCATTTT
d_gene: -; v_gene: TRBV10-1; j_gene: TRBJ2-1; len: 15; abundance: -; CDR3aa: CASSESREWGNEQFF; CDR3nt: TGCGCCAGCAGTGAGAGTCGGGAGTGGGGCAATGAGCAGTTCTTC
d_gene: TRBD2; v_gene: TRBV15; j_gene: TRBJ2-7; len: 15; abundance: -; CDR3aa: CATSRNSGMDYEQYF; CDR3nt: TGTGCCACCAGCAGAAATAGCGGGATGGACTACGAGCAGTACTTC
d_gene: TRBD2; v_gene: TRBV10-3; j_gene: TRBJ2-3; len: 17; abundance: -; CDR3aa: CAISDSGGEKFTDTQYF; CDR3nt: TGTGCCATCAGTGATAGCGGGGGGGAGAAGTTCACAGATACGCAGTATTTT
d_gene: -; v_gene: TRBV19; j_gene: TRBJ2-7; len: 12; abundance: -; CDR3aa: CASKHPDSQQYF; CDR3nt: TGTGCCAGTAAACACCCCGACAGCCAGCAGTACTTC